What follows are 29 T cell receptor beta chains derived from one specimen sequenced in a study of blood T cell repertoires in COVID-19. Some clones are missing from TCRdb's copy, which holds only in-frame ones; the method was immunoSEQ multiplex PCR. The repertoire holds 70,000 to 75,000 clones, with 70% to 85% as singletons. Sequencing input: peripheral blood. The receptors were sampled from a man aged 60-69 years with active or convalescent COVID-19.

This sequence joins TRBV11-3 and TRBJ2-2, with TRBD1 matching over 7 bases. Trimming cost V 8 bases and J 4 bases; bases outside gene matches: 10. The CDR3 loop spans 15 amino acids. The germline CDR1 and CDR2 sequences are SGHNT and YENEEA. For the CDR3, the DNA is TGTGCCAGCGGGGCGACAGGGTCGCTCACCGGGGAGCTGTTTTTT. Amino acid sequence: CASGATGSLTGELFF.

The chain has TRBV28 and TRBJ1-4; no definite D call. Trimming removed 3 bases at V and 0 bases at J, with 8 bases between. CDR1 MDHEN and CDR2 SYDVKM come from the germline V gene. The CDR3 has 15 residues. CDR3 in DNA: TGTGCCAGCAGTTTGATCACAGCAACTAATGAAAAACTGTTTTTT. Its translation: CASSLITATNEKLFF.

The chain recombines TRBV28 with TRBJ2-1; 12 bases are shared with TRBD2. V lost 7 bases, J lost 9 bases, and 13 bases stayed unmatched. The germline CDR1 and CDR2 sequences are MDHEN and SYDVKM. The CDR3 runs 16 residues. This CDR3 is CASTPSGGAGVREQFF. CDR3 nucleotides: TGTGCCAGCACACCTAGCGGGGGGGCCGGTGTGCGTGAGCAGTTCTTC.

CDR3 region: CASTLGGLAGGPSTDTQYF. The CDR3 DNA reads as TGTGCCAGCACCCTCGGGGGACTAGCGGGGGGCCCTAGCACAGATACGCAGTATTTT. The chain combines TRBV28 with TRBJ2-3, with 15 bases aligning to TRBD2. Germline CDR1 MDHEN, CDR2 SYDVKM. J gave up 0 bases and V 7 bases, and 11 bases lay outside the gene matches. The CDR3 is made up of 19 amino acids.

This sequence joins TRBV11-3 and TRBJ2-2; 7 bases fit TRBD1. After removal of 4 bases from V and 4 bases from J, the junction contained 6 bases not matched to a gene. The CDR3 runs 15 residues. The germline gives CDR1 SGHNT, CDR2 YENEEA. The CDR3 bases are TGTGCCAGCAGCTCCGGGACAGCTACCACCGGGGAGCTGTTTTTT. Amino acid sequence: CASSSGTATTGELFF.

This sequence joins TRBV5-4 and TRBJ2-1, with a tentative D call TRBD1 (5 bases). The CDR3 contains 15 residues. V gave up 4 bases and J gave up 0 bases, with 11 bases separating them. Germline CDR1 SGHNT, CDR2 YYREEE (reference sequence). The CDR3 region is CASSPDRSSYNEQFF. DNA for the CDR3: TGTGCCAGCAGCCCTGACAGAAGCTCCTACAATGAGCAGTTCTTC.

The chain carries TRBV5-4 and TRBJ1-1; 11 positions match TRBD1. With V trimmed by 4 bases and J by 4 bases, 6 bases remained unmatched. Germline V gives CDR1 SGHNT, CDR2 YYREEE (reference sequence). The length of the CDR3 is 15 residues. The CDR3 region has the DNA TGTGCCAGCAGCCAGTCCGGGACAGGGGGCACTGAAGCTTTCTTT. This sequence encodes CASSQSGTGGTEAFF.

By share of the sample, this clone is medium-sized (0.01 to 0.1%). The chain combines TRBV2 with TRBJ2-7; D gene uncertain. The CDR3 contains 14 residues. V was clipped by 7 bases and J by 6 bases, with 19 bases between them. Per germline, CDR1 SNHLY and CDR2 FYNNEI. The chain's CDR3 is CASNTRIPHPEQYF. CDR3 coding DNA: TGTGCCAGCAATACCAGGATCCCACACCCCGAGCAGTACTTC. The variable domain in full, with the rest retrieved from reference TRBV2 and TRBJ2-7, is EPEVTQTPSHQVTQMGQEVILRCVPISNHLYFYWYRQILGQKVEFLVSFYNNEISEKSEIFDDQFSVERPDGSNFTLKIRSTKLEDSAMYFCASNTRIPHPEQYFGPGTRLTVT.

The chain is built from TRBV27 and TRBJ2-7, with D perhaps matching TRBD1 (6 bases). CDR1 MNHEY and CDR2 SMNVEV come from the germline V gene (reference sequence). This CDR3 has 15 amino acids. Trimming took 5 bases from V and 9 from J, leaving 23 bases between them. CDR3 region: CASSIDRDTLLWQYF. CDR3 in DNA: TGTGCCAGCAGTATCGACCGGGACACCCTCTTATGGCAGTACTTC.

The rearrangement joins TRBV18 to TRBJ2-3; a weak D match, TRBD1 (6 bases). The CDR3 is 17 residues long. The V and J ends lost 3 bases and 1 base respectively, with 17 bases between them. Germline V lookup: CDR1 KGHSH, CDR2 LQKENI. In DNA form, the CDR3 reads TGTGCCAGCTCACCCGGCGATAGGGGGTCTGGCACAGATACGCAGTATTTT. Amino acid sequence: CASSPGDRGSGTDTQYF.

The chain is built from TRBV27 and TRBJ2-3; unclear D gene. Germline lookup yields CDR1 MNHEY and CDR2 SMNVEV (reference sequence). This CDR3 has 13 residues. Trimming stripped 9 bases from V and 3 bases from J, with 13 bases between. The CDR3: CASGGALTDTQYF. The CDR3 nucleotides are TGTGCCAGTGGCGGAGCCTTGACAGATACGCAGTATTTT.

The rearrangement uses TRBV30 and TRBJ2-7; 8 bases are a match to TRBD1. This CDR3 contains 12 residues. After removal of 4 bases from V and 3 bases from J, the junction contained 2 bases not matched to a gene. Per germline, CDR1 GTSNPN and CDR2 SVGIG (reference sequence). CDR3 coding DNA: TGTGCCTGGAATGGACAGGGCTACGAGCAGTACTTC. Encoded protein: CAWNGQGYEQYF.

J is TRBJ1-5 and V is TRBV2; D is perhaps TRBD1 (6 bases). Germline V gene lookup returns CDR1 SNHLY and CDR2 FYNNEI. V was clipped by 1 base and J by 6 bases, with 16 bases between them. There are 16 residues in the CDR3. The CDR3 coding sequence is TGTGCCAGCAGTGAAGGGGGGACAATCGCCGGTCAGCCCCAGCATTTT. Translated, it gives CASSEGGTIAGQPQHF.

V usage is TRBV5-1 and J usage is TRBJ2-3, with D possibly TRBD1 on 7 matching bases. Germline V gives CDR1 SGHRS, CDR2 YFSETQ. Trimming pared 0 bases from V and 2 bases from J, leaving 16 bases between. The CDR3 runs to 17 residues. The CDR3 here is CASSLEGGGVNTDTQYF. The CDR3, as DNA: TGCGCCAGCAGCTTGGAAGGGGGCGGGGTGAACACAGATACGCAGTATTTT. Filled out from reference TRBV5-1 and TRBJ2-3, the complete variable domain reads KAGVTQTPRYLIKTRGQQVTLSCSPISGHRSVSWYQQTPGQGLQFLFEYFSETQRNKGNFPGRFSGRQFSNSRSEMNVSTLELGDSALYLCASSLEGGGVNTDTQYFGPGTRLTVL.

V gene TRBV7-9 combines with J gene TRBJ1-1; D remains ambiguous. This CDR3 region has 14 residues. CDR1 and CDR2 (germline): SEHNR, FQNEAQ (reference sequence). V shed 1 base and J shed 4 bases, with 10 bases lying between them. Written as DNA, the CDR3 is TGTGCCAGCAGCTTAGGGGCAGGAGGCACTGAAGCTTTCTTT. Encoded protein: CASSLGAGGTEAFF.

The chain combines TRBV6-5 with TRBJ1-1, with a weak D call TRBD1 (5 bases). There are 12 residues in the CDR3. V lost 10 bases and J lost 5, with 14 bases in between. CDR1 and CDR2 (germline): MNHEY, SVGAGI. Here the CDR3 DNA reads TGTGCCACGGGGGTTTTGGGAACTGAAGCTTTCTTT. The encoded protein is CATGVLGTEAFF.

This chain connects TRBV19 to TRBJ1-1; no definite D call. This CDR3 has 13 amino acids. Germline V lookup: CDR1 LNHDA, CDR2 SQIVND (reference sequence). The V gene lost 6 bases and the J gene lost 5 bases, with 13 bases spanning the gap. The CDR3 reads CASSYGVTTEAFF. As DNA, the CDR3 is TGTGCCAGTAGCTACGGGGTAACAACTGAAGCTTTCTTT.

The chain has TRBV6-5 and TRBJ2-3; no clear D. This CDR3 contains 14 residues. CDR1 and CDR2 from the germline V gene are MNHEY and SVGAGI. Trimming took 8 bases from V and 2 from J, leaving 14 bases between them. CDR3 amino acids: CASSRGLDTDTQYF. The CDR3 nucleotides are TGTGCCAGCTCGCGAGGATTGGACACAGATACGCAGTATTTT.

The chain combines TRBV10-3 with TRBJ1-2, with D perhaps TRBD1 (5 bases). Germline CDR1 reads ENHRY; CDR2 reads SYGVKD. This CDR3 has 13 residues. V was pared by 0 bases and J by 6 bases, with 8 bases between. CDR3 DNA: TGTGCCATCAGTGAGTCGCCGGGGGATGGCTACACCTTC. It yields the protein CAISESPGDGYTF.

The chain links TRBV3-1 (or the pseudogene TRBV3-2) to TRBJ2-3; the D gene is possibly TRBD1 (5 bases). CDR3 size: 12 residues. Deletions cut 4 bases from V and 11 bases from J, with 13 bases between. In germline, CDR1 is LGHDT, CDR2 YNNKEL (reference sequence). The CDR3 loop reads CASSPQGRRQYF. CDR3 nucleotides: TGTGCCAGCAGCCCCCAGGGAAGGCGGCAGTATTTT.

The DNA of the CDR3 is TGTGCCAGCAGCTTAGATGACAGGGCGGCTAGCAATCAGCCCCAGCATTTT. Protein sequence: CASSLDDRAASNQPQHF. The chain joins TRBV7-8 to TRBJ1-5, with TRBD1 identical over 7 bases. The germline V gene encodes CDR1 SGHVS and CDR2 FQNEAQ. V lost 1 base and J lost 0; bases outside the gene matches: 6. The CDR3 is 17 residues long.

This clone was counted a single time. CDR3 nucleotide sequence: TGTGCCAGCAGCGAACAACAGATGGATACGCAGTATTTT. The encoded protein is CASSEQQMDTQYF. V usage is TRBV7-2 and J usage is TRBJ2-3; D is unresolved. This CDR3 contains 13 residues. Germline assignment: CDR1 SGHTA and CDR2 FQGNSA. V shed 5 bases and J shed 6 bases, with 12 bases lying between them.

The chain employs TRBV2 and TRBJ1-2; D gene ambiguous. Trimming removed 3 bases from V and 6 bases from J, with 8 bases in between. The CDR3 extends over 12 amino acids. Germline loops: CDR1 SNHLY, CDR2 FYNNEI. This chain's CDR3 is CASSESTDGYTF. CDR3 nucleotide sequence: TGTGCCAGCAGTGAGAGTACGGATGGCTACACCTTC.

This sequence joins TRBV3-1 (or the pseudogene TRBV3-2) and TRBJ1-1; D remains unclear. The CDR3 is 13 residues long. From germline, CDR1 is LGHDT and CDR2 YNNKEL (reference sequence). Trimming removed 1 base from V and 5 bases from J, with 8 bases in between. CDR3 in DNA: TGTGCCAGCAGCCAAGTTCCGCGGACTGAAGCTTTCTTT. This translates into CASSQVPRTEAFF.

The gene calls are TRBV18 and TRBJ1-5; TRBD1 matches at 12 bases. The CDR3 loop spans 16 amino acids. V gave up 2 bases and J gave up 9 bases; unmatched junction bases: 8. CDR1 is KGHSH, CDR2 LQKENI, per germline. This chain's CDR3 is CASSPKGQGAPGPQHF. The CDR3 bases are TGTGCCAGCTCACCAAAGGGACAGGGGGCCCCTGGGCCCCAGCATTTT.

This rearrangement joins TRBV15 to TRBJ2-1; 9 positions match TRBD1. CDR1 and CDR2 from the germline V gene are LNHNV and YYDKDF (reference sequence). Germline trimming cut 6 bases from V and 7 bases from J; bases unmatched to any gene: 10. CDR3 length equals 15 residues. CDR3 sequence (DNA): TGTGCCACCAGTATACGGGACAGGGTCGGTAATGAGCAGTTCTTC. It codes for CATSIRDRVGNEQFF.

The chain couples TRBV27 to TRBJ1-5, with unresolved D. Trimming took off 6 bases at V and 5 bases at J, with 11 bases between the two ends. The germline V gene has CDR1 MNHEY and CDR2 SMNVEV (reference sequence). The CDR3 contains 13 residues. The chain's CDR3 is CASSSRPHQPQHF. The CDR3 DNA sequence: TGTGCCAGCAGCTCTAGGCCGCATCAGCCCCAGCATTTT.

This clone has only a few counts. The genes are TRBV4-2 and TRBJ1-2; D is unresolved. The V and J ends lost 1 base and 3 bases respectively, with 9 bases between them. CDR1 is LGHNA and CDR2 is YNFKEQ in the germline V gene. The CDR3 totals 14 residues. The CDR3 sequence is CASSQVGGYYGYTF. The CDR3 DNA follows: TGTGCCAGCAGCCAAGTGGGCGGGTACTATGGCTACACCTTC.

This chain connects TRBV7-8 to TRBJ2-7, with 7 bases identical to TRBD1. CDR1 and CDR2 from the germline V gene are SGHVS and FQNEAQ. The trim removed 5 bases at V and 2 bases at J, leaving 18 bases unmatched. There are 18 residues in the CDR3. CDR3 protein: CASSPQFFHGTETYEQYF. The CDR3 bases are TGTGCCAGCAGCCCCCAATTTTTTCACGGGACAGAGACCTACGAGCAGTACTTC.